Each of the 27 T cell receptor beta chains below was sequenced from the same sample in a study of response to subunit inactivated influenza vaccine. TCRdb ran MiXCR on the RT-PCR reads and lists one entry per CDR3 protein. The sample holds 450,000 to 600,000 distinct CDR3 sequences, approximately 7.7% seen once. Specimen: PBMCs from blood, collected less than 30 months after vaccination. Receptors were obtained from a man between 45 and 75 years old who received an inactivated influenza vaccine.

This clonotype was detected ten times or more. The V gene is TRBV29-1, the J gene TRBJ2-3, with D unresolved. Germline lookup yields CDR1 SQVTM and CDR2 ANQGSEA. The CDR3 contains 13 residues. V was shortened by 4 bases and J by 2 bases, with 10 bases between the two germline ends. The CDR3 sequence is CSVVGRNTDTQYF. CDR3 nucleotides: TGCAGCGTTGTCGGGCGGAACACAGATACGCAGTATTTT.

About this clonotype: The germline gene is not matched at one end of the junction; a read error may be the cause. This chain links TRBV7-8 with TRBJ2-2; TRBD2 might be the D (6 bases). This CDR3 is built from 12 residues. CDR1 and CDR2 from the germline V gene are SGHVS and FQNEAQ. DNA of the CDR3: TGTGCCAGCAGATTAGCGGCCGGGGAGCTGTTTTTT. It is translated as CASRLAAGELFF.

This chain joins TRBV19 and TRBJ2-1; 10 nucleotides align to TRBD2. V was clipped by 7 bases and J by 3 bases; unmatched bases: 6. The germline V gene encodes CDR1 LNHDA and CDR2 SQIVND (reference sequence). The CDR3 contains 15 residues. The CDR3 spells CASTTGLANYNEQFF. The CDR3 coding sequence is TGTGCCAGTACCACGGGACTAGCGAACTACAATGAGCAGTTCTTC.

This clonotype was seen only a few times. The chain uses TRBV19 and TRBJ2-7; 8 bases fit TRBD2. The CDR3 has 16 residues. V gave up 4 bases and J gave up 2 bases; unmatched junction bases: 10. CDR1 is LNHDA and CDR2 is SQIVND in the germline V gene (reference sequence). This chain's CDR3 is CASSRAGVTPPYEQYF. The CDR3 DNA is TGTGCCAGTAGTAGAGCGGGAGTTACGCCACCCTACGAGCAGTACTTC. Combining the CDR3 with reference TRBV19 and TRBJ2-7 gives the whole variable domain DGGITQSPKYLFRKEGQNVTLSCEQNLNHDAMYWYRQDPGQGLRLIYYSQIVNDFQKGDIAEGYSVSREKKESFPLTVTSAQKNPTAFYLCASSRAGVTPPYEQYFGPGTRLTVT.

This clonotype was picked up many times. The chain carries TRBV9 and TRBJ2-4, with 7 bases identical to TRBD1. The CDR3 covers 13 residues. Germline V gene data show CDR1 as SGDLS and CDR2 as YYNGEE. After removal of 4 bases from V and 6 bases from J, the junction contained 4 bases not matched to a gene. DNA for the CDR3: TGTGCCAGCAGCTCCGGGACAGTAAACATTCAGTACTTC. It specifies CASSSGTVNIQYF. The whole variable domain, filled in from reference TRBV9 and TRBJ2-4, reads DSGVTQTPKHLITATGQRVTLRCSPRSGDLSVYWYQQSLDQGLQFLIQYYNGEERAKGNILERFSAQQFPDLHSELNLSSLELGDSALYFCASSSGTVNIQYFGAGTRLSVL.

The sample holds many counts of this clonotype. V and J are TRBV6-2 or TRBV6-3 and TRBJ1-5; TRBD1 agrees at 10 bases. The CDR3 is 13 residues long. The germline CDR1 and CDR2 sequences are MNHEY and SVGEGT. V lost 6 bases to trimming and J lost 6 bases; unmatched junction nucleotides: 2. The CDR3 DNA reads as TGTGCCAGCAGCCGGGACAGGGGTCAGCCCCAGCATTTT. Translating it yields CASSRDRGQPQHF.

This clonotype showed up many times. The chain recombines TRBV5-6 with TRBJ1-2, with TRBD1 identical over 7 bases. Germline CDR1 SGHDT, CDR2 YYEEEE. The CDR3 is 13 residues long. V dropped 3 bases and J dropped 7; count of bases not matched to a gene: 6. CDR3 DNA sequence: TGTGCCAGCAGCTGGAGGGGGCAGTCTGGCTACACCTTC. It codes for CASSWRGQSGYTF.

The chain couples TRBV27 to TRBJ2-5; a weak D match, TRBD2 (6 bases). This CDR3 region has 16 residues. Trimming stripped 3 bases from V and 2 bases from J, with 16 bases between. Germline V lookup: CDR1 MNHEY, CDR2 SMNVEV (reference sequence). The CDR3 nucleotides read TGTGCCAGCAGTTTTAGGCGGGGCACCTATCAAGAGACCCAGTACTTC. It encodes CASSFRRGTYQETQYF.

This clonotype appeared a few times. The genes are TRBV9 and TRBJ2-5, with D maybe TRBD2 (5 bases). Germline V gives CDR1 SGDLS, CDR2 YYNGEE. CDR3 length: 16 amino acids. Between the trimmed V and J ends, which lost 0 bases and 2 bases, there was a span of 14 bases. CDR3 nucleotide sequence: TGTGCCAGCAGCGTAGCTACCCGGACGGGGCAAGAGACCCAGTACTTC. Translation gives CASSVATRTGQETQYF.

This rearrangement joins TRBV5-1 to TRBJ2-7; D is possibly TRBD2 (5 bases). The V gene's germline CDR1 is SGHRS and CDR2 YFSETQ. The CDR3 spans 14 residues. V gave up 1 base and J gave up 3 bases, with 11 bases separating them. DNA of the CDR3: TGCGCCAGCAGCTTGCTGAGCGGCCACTACGAGCAGTACTTC. Amino acids: CASSLLSGHYEQYF. Together with reference TRBV5-1 and TRBJ2-7, the CDR3 gives the full variable domain: KAGVTQTPRYLIKTRGQQVTLSCSPISGHRSVSWYQQTPGQGLQFLFEYFSETQRNKGNFPGRFSGRQFSNSRSEMNVSTLELGDSALYLCASSLLSGHYEQYFGPGTRLTVT.

The sample holds many counts of this clonotype. The gene calls are TRBV12-3 or TRBV12-4 and TRBJ2-1, with D unclear. CDR3 length: 18 amino acids. Trimming stripped 3 bases from V and 2 bases from J, with 20 bases between. CDR3 loop: CASSFVYGVRVAYNEQFF. CDR3 nucleotide sequence: TGTGCCAGCAGTTTCGTTTATGGGGTTAGGGTTGCCTACAATGAGCAGTTCTTC.

This clonotype has a count of ten or more. This chain's CDR3 is CASSFGGVYEQYF. CDR3 nucleotides: TGTGCCAGCAGTTTTGGTGGGGTTTACGAGCAGTACTTC. The genes are TRBV28 and TRBJ2-7; no definite D call. Trimming took 3 bases from V and 4 from J, leaving 10 bases between them. The length of the CDR3 is 13 residues. Per germline, CDR1 MDHEN and CDR2 SYDVKM.

The CDR3 region has the DNA TGCGCCAGCACCGACAGCTCCGGAAACACCATATATTTT. Its protein is CASTDSSGNTIYF. V gene TRBV5-1 combines with J gene TRBJ1-3, with D perhaps TRBD1 (5 bases). The germline CDR1 and CDR2 sequences are SGHRS and YFSETQ. V was pared by 6 bases and J by 4 bases, with 11 bases between. This CDR3 region has 13 residues.

This chain joins TRBV7-9 and TRBJ2-3; 12 bases are a match to TRBD2. Germline assignment: CDR1 SEHNR and CDR2 FQNEAQ (reference sequence). The CDR3 loop spans 17 amino acids. V dropped 2 bases and J dropped 5; count of bases not matched to a gene: 8. The CDR3 DNA is TGTGCCAGCAGCTTACTCGCCCTACTAGCGGGAGGAGATACGCAGTATTTT. Residues: CASSLLALLAGGDTQYF.

A word on this clonotype: A read error may be the cause here, since a much bigger clone is one base away. The rearrangement uses TRBV6-4 and TRBJ2-3; D ambiguous. The CDR3 covers 14 residues. Looked up from germline, CDR1 is MRHNA and CDR2 is SNTAGT. The CDR3 reads CAGSARPDMDTQYF. In DNA form, the CDR3 reads TGTGCCGGCAGTGCCCGACCAGACATGGATACGCAGTATTTT.

The chain employs TRBV21-1 and TRBJ2-6; TRBD1, the table's D call, was not compared with the DNA. TRBV21-1 is a documented pseudogene. The CDR3 consists of 20 residues. CDR3 nucleotides: TGTGCCAGCAGCAAAGCGCTTTTTATATCCAGGGGGCGAGGGGCCAACGTCCTGACTTTC. Its protein product is CASSKALFISRGRGANVLTF.

This clonotype was recorded at least ten times. This rearrangement joins TRBV29-1 to TRBJ2-1; D is possibly TRBD2 (6 bases). The CDR3 has 12 residues. Trimming took 6 bases from V and 3 from J, leaving 9 bases between them. Germline CDR1 and CDR2: SQVTM and ANQGSEA. The CDR3 region has the DNA TGCAGCGTCGGAGGGCTCTACAATGAGCAGTTCTTC. Translation: CSVGGLYNEQFF.

This clonotype was counted only a few times. The chain couples TRBV13 to TRBJ2-3; TRBD2 is a possible D gene (6 bases). This CDR3 is built from 15 residues. Trimming shortened V by 5 bases and J by 2 bases, and 14 bases separated the two germline ends. The V gene's germline CDR1 is PRHDT and CDR2 FYEKMQ (reference sequence). CDR3 amino acids: CASSPLGRLTDTQYF. CDR3 nucleotide sequence: TGTGCCAGCAGCCCCCTCGGGAGACTCACAGATACGCAGTATTTT.

This clonotype has a count of ten or more. The rearrangement uses TRBV20-1 and TRBJ2-2; the D is unclear. Per the germline V gene, CDR1 is DFQATT and CDR2 is SNEGSKA (reference sequence). This CDR3 comprises 13 residues. V was cut by 3 bases and J by 4 bases, with 9 bases left in between. In DNA, the CDR3 is TGCAGTGCTAGTGGATTATCCACCGGGGAGCTGTTTTTT. Amino acid sequence: CSASGLSTGELFF.

This clonotype was recorded a few times. The V call is TRBV27, the J call TRBJ2-7; TRBD2 aligns across 11 bases. There are 15 residues in the CDR3. V shed 6 bases, J shed 3 bases, and the junction held 7 bases outside the gene matches. CDR1 and CDR2 (germline): MNHEY, SMNVEV (reference sequence). CDR3: CASRLKTSGIYEQYF. CDR3 DNA: TGTGCCAGCAGACTAAAGACTAGCGGGATCTACGAGCAGTACTTC.

V is TRBV28 and J is TRBJ2-7, with D maybe TRBD2 (5 bases). V gave up 3 bases and J gave up 5 bases, with 11 bases separating them. Germline V gene data show CDR1 as MDHEN and CDR2 as SYDVKM. This CDR3 comprises 13 residues. This CDR3 is CASSFGLRDEQYF. CDR3 bases: TGTGCCAGCAGTTTTGGACTCCGGGACGAGCAGTACTTC. The full variable domain, with the rest looked up from reference TRBV28 and TRBJ2-7, is DVKVTQSSRYLVKRTGEKVFLECVQDMDHENMFWYRQDPGLGLRLIYFSYDVKMKEKGDIPEGYSVSREKKERFSLILESASTNQTSMYLCASSFGLRDEQYFGPGTRLTVT.

This clonotype was observed a few times. The chain combines TRBV20-1 with TRBJ2-4, with 8 bases lining up with TRBD2. J gave up 0 bases and V 1 base, and 11 bases lay outside the gene matches. CDR3 length: 18 amino acids. CDR1 is DFQATT and CDR2 is SNEGSKA in the germline V gene (reference sequence). Written as DNA, the CDR3 is TGCAGTGCTAGAGTGGGAAATAGCGGGACAATAGCCAAAAACATTCAGTACTTC. Translation: CSARVGNSGTIAKNIQYF.

This clonotype was counted a few times. The rearrangement uses TRBV9 and TRBJ2-1; tentative D call: TRBD2 (6 bases). This CDR3 comprises 16 residues. Trimming stripped 0 bases from V and 3 bases from J, with 13 bases between. The germline gives CDR1 SGDLS, CDR2 YYNGEE. In nucleotides, the CDR3 is TGTGCCAGCAGCGTAGGGGGTAGCGGCCACTACAATGAGCAGTTCTTC. The encoded protein is CASSVGGSGHYNEQFF.

CDR3 DNA: TGCAGTGGGCGCGGGCAGGGGAAGACCCAGTACTTC. As protein: CSGRGQGKTQYF. The V gene is TRBV20-1, the J gene TRBJ2-5; D is perhaps TRBD1 (6 bases). Germline V gene lookup returns CDR1 DFQATT and CDR2 SNEGSKA (reference sequence). The CDR3 is 12 amino acids. Trimming left V 7 bases short and J 6 bases short, with 15 bases between.

This clonotype was counted many times. V and J are TRBV7-2 and TRBJ1-6, with TRBD1 as a possible D gene (6 bases). Trimming removed 5 bases at V and 6 bases at J, with 17 bases between. Germline loops: CDR1 SGHTA, CDR2 FQGNSA. The CDR3 is made up of 16 amino acids. The CDR3 loop reads CASSPGQRLLNSPLHF. The CDR3 DNA reads as TGTGCCAGCAGCCCCGGACAGCGCCTTCTTAATTCACCCCTCCACTTT.

With regard to this clonotype: A much larger clonotype is one base distant, so this may be a read error. This chain uses TRBV10-3 with TRBJ2-7, with D possibly TRBD2 on 5 matching bases. This CDR3 has 14 residues. Germline assignment: CDR1 ENHRY and CDR2 SYGVKD. CDR3 sequence: CDISATSEGYEQYF. The CDR3, as DNA: TGTGACATCAGTGCCACTAGTGAGGGATACGAGCAGTACTTC.

At least ten counts were recorded for this clonotype. The V call is TRBV29-1, the J call TRBJ2-2; D gene ambiguous. The CDR3 is 11 residues long. The germline gives CDR1 SQVTM, CDR2 ANQGSEA. V was pared by 3 bases and J by 1 base, with 0 bases between. Here the CDR3 reads CSVENTGELFF. The CDR3 DNA follows: TGCAGCGTTGAGAACACCGGGGAGCTGTTTTTT.